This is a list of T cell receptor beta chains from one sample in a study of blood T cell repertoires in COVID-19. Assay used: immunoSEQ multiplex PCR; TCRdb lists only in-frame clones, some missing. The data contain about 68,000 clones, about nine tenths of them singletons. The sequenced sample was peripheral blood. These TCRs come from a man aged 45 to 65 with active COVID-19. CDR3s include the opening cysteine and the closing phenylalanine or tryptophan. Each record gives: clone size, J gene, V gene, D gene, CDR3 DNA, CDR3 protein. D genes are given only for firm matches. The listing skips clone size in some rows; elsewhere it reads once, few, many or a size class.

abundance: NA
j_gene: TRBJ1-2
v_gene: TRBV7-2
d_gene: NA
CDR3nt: TGTGCCAGCAGCTCGAGACAGTATGGCTACACCTTC
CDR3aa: CASSSRQYGYTF

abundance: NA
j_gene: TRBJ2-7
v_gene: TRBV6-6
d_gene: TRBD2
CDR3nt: TGTGCCAGCAGTCCCAACTCCGGGACTAGCGCCGAGCAGTACTTC
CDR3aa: CASSPNSGTSAEQYF

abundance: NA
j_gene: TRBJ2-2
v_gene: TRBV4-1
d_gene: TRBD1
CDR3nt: TGCGCCAGCAGCCAAACCGACCCCCAGGGGGCCCGCGGCGGGGAGCTGTTTTTT
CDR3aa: CASSQTDPQGARGGELFF

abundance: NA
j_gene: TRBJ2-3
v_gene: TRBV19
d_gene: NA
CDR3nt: TGTGCCAGTAGTATTGTTACGGCAGATACGCAGTATTTT
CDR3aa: CASSIVTADTQYF

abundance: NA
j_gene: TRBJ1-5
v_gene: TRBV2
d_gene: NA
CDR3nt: TGTGCCAGCCATTCACAGAGCAATCAGCCCCAGCATTTT
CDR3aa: CASHSQSNQPQHF

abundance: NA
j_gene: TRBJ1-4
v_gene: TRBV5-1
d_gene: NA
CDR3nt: TGCGCCAGCAGTTCTTCAACAGGGACAACTAATGAAAAACTGTTTTTT
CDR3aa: CASSSSTGTTNEKLFF

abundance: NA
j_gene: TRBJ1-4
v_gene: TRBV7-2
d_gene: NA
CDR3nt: TGTGCCAGCAGCCCCCGGACAGTACCTAATGAAAAACTGTTTTTT
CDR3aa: CASSPRTVPNEKLFF

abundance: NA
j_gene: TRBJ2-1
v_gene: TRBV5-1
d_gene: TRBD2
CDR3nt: TGCGCCAGCAGCTTGGGGGCTAGCGGGACCCGCAATGAGCAGTTCTTC
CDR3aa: CASSLGASGTRNEQFF

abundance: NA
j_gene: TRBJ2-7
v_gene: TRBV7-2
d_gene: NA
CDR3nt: TGTGCCAGCAGCTTTTCGTCGACAGCCTACGAGCAGTACTTC
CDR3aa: CASSFSSTAYEQYF

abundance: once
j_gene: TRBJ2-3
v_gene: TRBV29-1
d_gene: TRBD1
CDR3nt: TGCAGCGTTGCGCCGGGACAGAGCACAGATACGCAGTATTTT
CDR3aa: CSVAPGQSTDTQYF

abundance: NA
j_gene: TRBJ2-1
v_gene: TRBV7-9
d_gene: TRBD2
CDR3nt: TGTGCCAGCAGCTTGGAGGGGGTTGAGCGGGAGTGGTACAATGAGCAGTTCTTC
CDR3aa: CASSLEGVEREWYNEQFF

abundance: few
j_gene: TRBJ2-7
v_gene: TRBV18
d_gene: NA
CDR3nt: TGTGCCAGCTCACCACGGGCTGGAACGGGGGAGCAGTACTTC
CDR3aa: CASSPRAGTGEQYF

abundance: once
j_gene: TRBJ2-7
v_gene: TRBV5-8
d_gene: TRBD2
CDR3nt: TGTGCCAGCAGCTTGGCGGGAGGGGCCTACGAGCAGTACTTC
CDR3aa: CASSLAGGAYEQYF

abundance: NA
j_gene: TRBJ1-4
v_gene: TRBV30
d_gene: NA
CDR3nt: TGTGCCTGGACCACAGGGAATGGAGAGGAAAAACTGTTTTTT
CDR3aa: CAWTTGNGEEKLFF

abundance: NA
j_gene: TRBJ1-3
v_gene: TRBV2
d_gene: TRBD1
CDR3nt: TGTGCCAGCAGTTGGCCCCGGACAGGGACAGGAAACACCATATATTTT
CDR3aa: CASSWPRTGTGNTIYF

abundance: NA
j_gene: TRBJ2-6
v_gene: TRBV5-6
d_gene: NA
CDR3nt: TGTGCCAGCAGTTCGATAGCGGCGCGGGGCTCTGGGGCCAACGTCCTGACTTTC
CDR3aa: CASSSIAARGSGANVLTF

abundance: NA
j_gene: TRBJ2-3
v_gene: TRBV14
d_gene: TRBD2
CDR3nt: TGTGCCAGCAGCCAAGAAGGGCTAGCGGGGCCGGGGAACACAGATACGCAGTATTTT
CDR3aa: CASSQEGLAGPGNTDTQYF

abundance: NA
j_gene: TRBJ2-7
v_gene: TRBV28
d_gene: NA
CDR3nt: TGTGCCAGCAGTACCCCCCAGTGGTCCTACGAGCAGTACTTC
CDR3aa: CASSTPQWSYEQYF

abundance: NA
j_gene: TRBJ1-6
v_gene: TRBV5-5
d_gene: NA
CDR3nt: TGTGCCAGCACACAACAACAGTTACAATGGTCACCCCTCCACTTT
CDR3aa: CASTQQQLQWSPLHF

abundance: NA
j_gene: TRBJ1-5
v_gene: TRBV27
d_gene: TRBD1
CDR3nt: TGTGCCAGCAGTTTATTGGGGACAGCAGGGAATCAGCCCCAGCATTTT
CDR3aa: CASSLLGTAGNQPQHF

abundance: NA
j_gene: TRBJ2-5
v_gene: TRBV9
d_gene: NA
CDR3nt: TGTGCCAGCAGCGTAGCGACGGGTGGGGAGACCCAGTACTTC
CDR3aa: CASSVATGGETQYF

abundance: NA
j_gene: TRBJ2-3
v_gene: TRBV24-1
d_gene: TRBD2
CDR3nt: TGTGCCACCAGTGAGGGCACGCTAGCGGGCCGCACAGATACGCAGTATTTT
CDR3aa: CATSEGTLAGRTDTQYF

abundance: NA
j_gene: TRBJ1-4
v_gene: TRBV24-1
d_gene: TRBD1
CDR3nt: TGTGCCACCAGTGATGCCGGACAGGGCGATGAAAAACTGTTTTTT
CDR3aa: CATSDAGQGDEKLFF

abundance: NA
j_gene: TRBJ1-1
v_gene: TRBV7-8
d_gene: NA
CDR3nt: TGTGCCAGCAGCCATGGATCGGAGTCCCCTGAAGCTTTCTTT
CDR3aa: CASSHGSESPEAFF